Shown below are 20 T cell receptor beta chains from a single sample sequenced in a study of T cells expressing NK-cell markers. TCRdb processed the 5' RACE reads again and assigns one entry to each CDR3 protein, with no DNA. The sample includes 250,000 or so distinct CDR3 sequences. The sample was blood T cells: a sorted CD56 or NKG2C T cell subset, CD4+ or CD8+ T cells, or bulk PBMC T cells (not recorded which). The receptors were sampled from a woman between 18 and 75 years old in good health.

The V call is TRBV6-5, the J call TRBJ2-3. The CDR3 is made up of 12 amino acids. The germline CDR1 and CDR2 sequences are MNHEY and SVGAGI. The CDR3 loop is CATSASTDTQYF.

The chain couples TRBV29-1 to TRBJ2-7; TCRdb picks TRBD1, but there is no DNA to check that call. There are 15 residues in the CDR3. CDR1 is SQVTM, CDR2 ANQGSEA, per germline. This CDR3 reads CSVGLGSDREDEQYF.

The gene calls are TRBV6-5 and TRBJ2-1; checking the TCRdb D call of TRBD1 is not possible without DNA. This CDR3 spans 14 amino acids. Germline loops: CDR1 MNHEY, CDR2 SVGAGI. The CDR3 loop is CASVAVGQGDEQFF.

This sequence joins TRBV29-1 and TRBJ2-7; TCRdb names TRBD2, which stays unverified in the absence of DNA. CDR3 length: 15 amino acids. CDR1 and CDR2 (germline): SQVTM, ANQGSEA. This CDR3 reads CSVQGGVGNNNEQYF.

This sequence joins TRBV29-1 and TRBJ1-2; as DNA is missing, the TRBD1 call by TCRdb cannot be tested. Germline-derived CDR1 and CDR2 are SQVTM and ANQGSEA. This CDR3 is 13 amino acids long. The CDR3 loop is CSVDHRGRYGYTF. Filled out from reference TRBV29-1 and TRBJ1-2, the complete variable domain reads SAVISQKPSRDICQRGTSLTIQCQVDSQVTMMFWYRQQPGQSLTLIATANQGSEATYESGFVIDKFPISRPNLTFSTLTVSNMSPEDSSIYLCSVDHRGRYGYTFGSGTRLTVV.

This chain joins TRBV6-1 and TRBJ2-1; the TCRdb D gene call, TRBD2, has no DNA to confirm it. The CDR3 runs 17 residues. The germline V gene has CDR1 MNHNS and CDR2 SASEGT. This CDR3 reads CASGSSGGVSSYNEQFF.

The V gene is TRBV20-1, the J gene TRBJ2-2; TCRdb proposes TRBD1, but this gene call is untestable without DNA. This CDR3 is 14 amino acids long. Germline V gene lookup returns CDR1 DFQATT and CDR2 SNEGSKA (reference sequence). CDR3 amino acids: CSAPDRENTGELFF.

This CDR3 reads CASSLARVGSYEQYF. The chain carries TRBV28 and TRBJ2-7; TCRdb selects TRBD2, and the lack of DNA leaves this call unchecked. CDR3 length: 15 amino acids. CDR1 and CDR2 from the germline V gene are MDHEN and SYDVKM.

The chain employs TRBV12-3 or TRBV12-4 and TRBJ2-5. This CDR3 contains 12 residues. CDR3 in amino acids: CASSTDFQTQYF.

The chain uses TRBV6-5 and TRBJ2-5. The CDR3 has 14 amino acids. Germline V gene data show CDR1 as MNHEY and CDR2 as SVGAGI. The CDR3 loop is CASSHPAIQETQYF.

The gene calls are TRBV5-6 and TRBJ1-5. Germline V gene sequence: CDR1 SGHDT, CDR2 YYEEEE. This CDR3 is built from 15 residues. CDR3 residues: CATSSYALGNQPQHF. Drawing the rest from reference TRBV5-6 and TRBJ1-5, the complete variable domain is DAGVTQSPTHLIKTRGQQVTLRCSPKSGHDTVSWYQQALGQGPQFIFQYYEEEERQRGNFPDRFSGHQFPNYSSELNVNALLLGDSALYLCATSSYALGNQPQHFGDGTRLSIL.

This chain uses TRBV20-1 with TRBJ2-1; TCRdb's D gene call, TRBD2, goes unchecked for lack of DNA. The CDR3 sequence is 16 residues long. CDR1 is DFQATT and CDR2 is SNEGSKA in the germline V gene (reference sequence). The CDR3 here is CSASGLAGGSYNEQFF.

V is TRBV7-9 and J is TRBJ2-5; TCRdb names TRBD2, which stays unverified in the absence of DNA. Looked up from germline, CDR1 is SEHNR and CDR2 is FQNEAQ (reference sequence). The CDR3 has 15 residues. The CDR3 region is CASSFSGLAGETQYF.

This CDR3 reads CSAADSRINTGELFF. The chain is built from TRBV20-1 and TRBJ2-2; TCRdb names TRBD2, which stays unverified in the absence of DNA. The CDR3 length is 15 residues. In germline, CDR1 is DFQATT, CDR2 SNEGSKA (reference sequence).

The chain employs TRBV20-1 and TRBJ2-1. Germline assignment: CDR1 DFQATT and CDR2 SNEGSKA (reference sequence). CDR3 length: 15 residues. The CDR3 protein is CSVAGSKGSYNEQFF.

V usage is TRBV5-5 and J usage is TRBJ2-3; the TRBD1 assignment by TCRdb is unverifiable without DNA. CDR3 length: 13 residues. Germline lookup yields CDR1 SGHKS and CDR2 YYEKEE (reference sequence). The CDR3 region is CASSFNPGDTQYF. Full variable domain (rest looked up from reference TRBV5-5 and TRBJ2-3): DAGVTQSPTHLIKTRGQQVTLRCSPISGHKSVSWYQQVLGQGPQFIFQYYEKEERGRGNFPDRFSARQFPNYSSELNVNALLLGDSALYLCASSFNPGDTQYFGPGTRLTVL.

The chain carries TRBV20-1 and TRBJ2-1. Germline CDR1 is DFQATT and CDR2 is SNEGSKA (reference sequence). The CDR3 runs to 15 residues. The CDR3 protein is CSARGTGGSYNEQFF.

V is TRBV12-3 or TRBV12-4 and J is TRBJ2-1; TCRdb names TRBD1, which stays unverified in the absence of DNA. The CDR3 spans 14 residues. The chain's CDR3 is CASSLSRGVNEQFF.

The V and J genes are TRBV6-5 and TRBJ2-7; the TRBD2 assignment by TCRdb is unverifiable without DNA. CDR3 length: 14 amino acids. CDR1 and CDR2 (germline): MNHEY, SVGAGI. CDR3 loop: CASSWRESTYEQYF.

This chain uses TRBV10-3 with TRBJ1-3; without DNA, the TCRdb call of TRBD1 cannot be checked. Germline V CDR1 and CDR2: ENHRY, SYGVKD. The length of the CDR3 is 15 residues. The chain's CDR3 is CAIRVQGASGNTIYF.